What follows are 24 T cell receptor beta chains derived from one specimen sequenced in a study of T cell responses to AZD1222 COVID-19 vaccine. Assay: immunoSEQ multiplex PCR; the TCRdb copy retains only in-frame clones and omits some. The sample yields under 150,000 clones, roughly 84% seen once. The specimen comprised peripheral blood, sampled 28 days after the second AZD1222 dose. The receptors stem from an adult who received the AZD1222 COVID-19 vaccine.

The chain combines TRBV28 with TRBJ1-1; 10 nucleotides align to TRBD1. CDR1 is MDHEN, CDR2 SYDVKM, per germline. This CDR3 has 15 residues. With V trimmed by 5 bases and J by 1 base, 4 bases remained unmatched. CDR3 region: CASSRTGGSNTEAFF. CDR3 DNA: TGTGCCAGCAGTCGGACAGGGGGGTCGAACACTGAAGCTTTCTTT.

The gene calls are TRBV20-1 and TRBJ1-2; D not certain. Germline V lookup: CDR1 DFQATT, CDR2 SNEGSKA (reference sequence). The V end lost 4 bases, the J end lost 2 bases, and 5 bases lay between the germline ends. The CDR3 runs 11 residues. The CDR3 sequence is CSAMGNYGYTF. CDR3 DNA: TGCAGTGCTATGGGGAACTATGGCTACACCTTC.

CDR3 sequence (DNA): TGTGCTAGTGGCGATACTGGGGCAGGGAAGGAGGAGACCCAGTACTTC. It is translated as CASGDTGAGKEETQYF. The chain couples TRBV12-5 to TRBJ2-5; D is possibly TRBD1 (5 bases). The germline gives CDR1 LGHNT, CDR2 FRNRAP. The CDR3 totals 16 residues. Trimming took off 6 bases at V and 5 bases at J, with 22 bases between the two ends.

There are a few counts of this clone. The chain is built from TRBV4-1 and TRBJ1-1; D uncertain. The CDR3 loop spans 12 amino acids. Germline V CDR1 and CDR2: MGHRA, YSYEKL. V gave up 4 bases and J gave up 5 bases, with 8 bases separating them. Here the CDR3 DNA reads TGCGCCAGCAGCCTAGAGAGAACTGAAGCTTTCTTT. Amino acid sequence: CASSLERTEAFF.

The chain combines TRBV11-2 with TRBJ1-4, with D unresolved. CDR3 length: 14 amino acids. Per the germline V gene, CDR1 is SGHAT and CDR2 is FQNNGV. The V end lost 1 base, the J end lost 7 bases, and 10 bases lay between the germline ends. The chain's CDR3 is CASSLVRAAEKLFF. The CDR3 region has the DNA TGTGCCAGCAGCTTAGTTCGGGCAGCTGAAAAACTGTTTTTT.

The V and J genes are TRBV3-1 (or the pseudogene TRBV3-2) and TRBJ1-3; D is undetermined. The V end was cut by 0 bases, the J end by 3 bases, with 15 bases between. This CDR3 spans 17 amino acids. Germline V gives CDR1 LGHDT, CDR2 YNNKEL (reference sequence). The CDR3 here is CASSQDLEGIGGNTIYF. The CDR3 bases are TGTGCCAGCAGCCAAGATCTCGAGGGTATAGGTGGAAACACCATATATTTT.

The rearrangement joins TRBV6-2 or TRBV6-3 to TRBJ1-3; no definite D call. The CDR3 totals 15 residues. Trimming stripped 2 bases from V and 4 bases from J, with 12 bases between. CDR1 is MNHEY and CDR2 is SVGEGT in the germline V gene. CDR3 coding DNA: TGTGCCAGCAGTTACGACACCAATGACGGAAACACCATATATTTT. Its protein is CASSYDTNDGNTIYF.

The genes are TRBV18 and TRBJ2-7; TRBD1 agrees at 7 bases. The CDR3 spans 16 residues. CDR1 and CDR2 (germline): KGHSH, LQKENI. After removal of 2 bases from V and 3 bases from J, the junction contained 10 bases not matched to a gene. The CDR3 DNA follows: TGTGCCAGCTCACCAGGGGACAGAATAACCTTCTACGAGCAGTACTTC. It translates to CASSPGDRITFYEQYF. Using reference TRBV18 and TRBJ2-7 for the parts outside the CDR3, the full variable domain is NAGVMQNPRHLVRRRGQEARLRCSPMKGHSHVYWYRQLPEEGLKFMVYLQKENIIDESGMPKERFSAEFPKEGPSILRIQQVVRGDSAAYFCASSPGDRITFYEQYFGPGTRLTVT.

This chain links TRBV7-9 with TRBJ1-4; weak D call: TRBD1 (5 bases). CDR3 length: 14 residues. The ends were cut back, 4 bases at V and 7 bases at J, with 13 bases in the middle. CDR1 is SEHNR, CDR2 FQNEAQ, per germline (reference sequence). CDR3 DNA: TGTGCCAGCAGCTGGAAGCGGAGGGGTGAAAAACTGTTTTTT. Translating it yields CASSWKRRGEKLFF. The variable domain in full, completed from reference TRBV7-9 and TRBJ1-4, reads DTGVSQNPRHKITKRGQNVTFRCDPISEHNRLYWYRQTLGQGPEFLTYFQNEAQLEKSRLLSDRFSAERPKGSFSTLEIQRTEQGDSAMYLCASSWKRRGEKLFFGSGTQLSVL.

In nucleotides, the CDR3 is TGTGCCAGCAGTTTCACAAGGACGGGCTATGGCTACACCTTC. Amino acids: CASSFTRTGYGYTF. The V gene is TRBV28, the J gene TRBJ1-2, with D hard to call. V was clipped by 3 bases and J by 4 bases, with 12 bases between them. The CDR3 runs to 14 residues. CDR1 and CDR2 from the germline V gene are MDHEN and SYDVKM.

V and J are TRBV11-3 and TRBJ2-2, with TRBD1 matching over 11 bases. Germline V CDR1 and CDR2: SGHNT, YENEEA. This CDR3 has 17 amino acids. The V gene end was trimmed by 1 base and the J gene end by 3 bases; junction bases not matched to a gene: 4. Here the CDR3 DNA reads TGTGCCAGCAGCTTAGGTTGGGGACAGGGGGACACCGGGGAGCTGTTTTTT. Amino acids: CASSLGWGQGDTGELFF.

This clone showed up just once. V gene TRBV28 combines with J gene TRBJ1-2; the D gene is possibly TRBD1 (5 bases). Trimming removed 4 bases from V and 2 bases from J, with 17 bases in between. The CDR3 extends over 16 amino acids. Germline assignment: CDR1 MDHEN and CDR2 SYDVKM. The CDR3 sequence is CASSWDSPVANYGYTF. CDR3 sequence (DNA): TGTGCCAGCAGTTGGGACTCTCCGGTGGCCAACTATGGCTACACCTTC.

The chain uses TRBV4-3 and TRBJ1-2; 9 bases are shared with TRBD1. Per germline, CDR1 LGHNA and CDR2 YSLEER. This CDR3 has 18 residues. The V gene end was trimmed by 1 base and the J gene end by 4 bases; junction bases not matched to a gene: 13. CDR3 sequence (DNA): TGCGCCAGCAGCCAAGCGACCGGGACAGGGTATCGTAGCTATGGCTACACCTTC. This translates into CASSQATGTGYRSYGYTF.

V and J are TRBV4-1 and TRBJ2-7; D gene ambiguous. Trimming pared 0 bases from V and 6 bases from J, leaving 3 bases between. This CDR3 spans 11 amino acids. Germline lookup yields CDR1 MGHRA and CDR2 YSYEKL. CDR3: CASSQEGEQYF. Written as DNA, the CDR3 is TGCGCCAGCAGCCAAGAAGGCGAGCAGTACTTC.

The rearrangement uses TRBV25-1 and TRBJ2-7; possibly TRBD1 for D (6 bases). With 2 bases removed from V and 9 bases from J, the gap between germline ends came to 17 bases. The length of the CDR3 is 14 residues. The germline V gene has CDR1 MGHDK and CDR2 SYGVNS. The CDR3, as DNA: TGTGCCAGCAGTGAACAAGGTAGACAGGCAGGGCAGTACTTC. This sequence encodes CASSEQGRQAGQYF.

The genes are TRBV7-2 and TRBJ2-7, with 12 nucleotides matching TRBD2. Per germline, CDR1 SGHTA and CDR2 FQGNSA. The V and J ends lost 3 bases and 1 base, in that order; junction bases with no gene match: 10. The CDR3 totals 18 residues. The CDR3 loop is CASSFASGGAGLSYEQYF. CDR3 sequence (DNA): TGTGCCAGCAGCTTTGCTAGCGGGGGGGCCGGGTTATCCTACGAGCAGTACTTC. Variable domain in full (rest from reference TRBV7-2 and TRBJ2-7): GAGVSQSPSNKVTEKGKDVELRCDPISGHTALYWYRQSLGQGLEFLIYFQGNSAPDKSGLPSDRFSAERTGGSVSTLTIQRTQQEDSAVYLCASSFASGGAGLSYEQYFGPGTRLTVT.

This chain connects TRBV30 to TRBJ1-6; 7 bases agree with TRBD1. The CDR3 has 14 residues. Germline V gene data show CDR1 as GTSNPN and CDR2 as SVGIG (reference sequence). V lost 3 bases to trimming and J lost 10 bases; unmatched junction nucleotides: 9. The CDR3 DNA follows: TGTGCCTGGAGCACAGGGGTTTGGGGATCACCCCTCCACTTT. Its protein product is CAWSTGVWGSPLHF.

The chain carries TRBV9 and TRBJ2-5; D is perhaps TRBD1 (5 bases). The CDR3 is made up of 15 amino acids. Germline CDR1 is SGDLS and CDR2 is YYNGEE. V lost 2 bases and J 5 bases, leaving 16 bases between the germline ends. This CDR3 reads CASSVLGALGETQYF. As DNA, the CDR3 is TGTGCCAGCAGCGTCCTTGGGGCCTTAGGGGAGACCCAGTACTTC.

As concerns this clone: Other DNA sequences within the sample encode an identical CDR3. This chain uses TRBV2 with TRBJ2-3, with unresolved D. The V and J ends lost 1 base and 4 bases respectively, with 3 bases between them. Germline V CDR1 and CDR2: SNHLY, FYNNEI. The CDR3 is made up of 12 amino acids. The CDR3 reads CASSEEPDTQYF. CDR3 DNA: TGTGCCAGCAGTGAAGAACCAGATACGCAGTATTTT.

The chain combines TRBV5-1 with TRBJ2-1; tentative D call: TRBD2 (5 bases). This CDR3 has 18 residues. CDR1 SGHRS and CDR2 YFSETQ come from the germline V gene. Deletions cut 0 bases from V and 0 bases from J, with 16 bases between. In DNA form, the CDR3 reads TGCGCCAGCAGCTTGGCCTATATCACGGGAAGCTCCTACAATGAGCAGTTCTTC. Translation gives CASSLAYITGSSYNEQFF.

V gene TRBV18 combines with J gene TRBJ1-4; a weak D match, TRBD1 (5 bases). V lost 4 bases and J 1 base, leaving 10 bases between the germline ends. The CDR3 length is 15 residues. Germline V gene lookup returns CDR1 KGHSH and CDR2 LQKENI. CDR3: CASSRQLGTNEKLFF. The CDR3 DNA reads as TGTGCCAGCTCACGACAGTTGGGAACTAATGAAAAACTGTTTTTT.

This clone occurred a few times. The CDR3 sequence: CASSLRDSGQPQHF. The CDR3 nucleotides are TGTGCCAGCAGCCTCCGGGACAGCGGCCAGCCCCAGCATTTT. The chain carries TRBV7-2 and TRBJ1-5; TRBD1 matches 7 bases. The CDR3 loop spans 14 amino acids. The J segment lost 7 bases and the V segment lost 5 bases, leaving 8 bases of the junction unmatched. From germline, CDR1 is SGHTA and CDR2 FQGNSA.

This clone showed up just a few times. The chain joins TRBV18 to TRBJ2-2; tentative D call: TRBD2 (6 bases). The CDR3 is 14 amino acids. V dropped 3 bases and J dropped 5 bases, with 10 bases sitting between them. Germline V gives CDR1 KGHSH, CDR2 LQKENI. CDR3: CASSPTSFTGELFF. CDR3 coding DNA: TGTGCCAGCTCACCGACTAGTTTTACCGGGGAGCTGTTTTTT.

This sequence joins TRBV5-4 and TRBJ1-2, with D possibly matching TRBD1 (5 bases). Germline assignment: CDR1 SGHNT and CDR2 YYREEE (reference sequence). Deletions cut 0 bases from V and 2 bases from J, with 8 bases between. This CDR3 comprises 14 residues. The CDR3 nucleotides read TGTGCCAGCAGCTTGGGGCAGGGAAACTATGGCTACACCTTC. Its protein is CASSLGQGNYGYTF. Supplemented by reference TRBV5-4 and TRBJ1-2, the full variable domain reads ETGVTQSPTHLIKTRGQQVTLRCSSQSGHNTVSWYQQALGQGPQFIFQYYREEENGRGNFPPRFSGLQFPNYSSELNVNALELDDSALYLCASSLGQGNYGYTFGSGTRLTVV.